Reported below is one T cell receptor (beta chain). Germline CDR1 reads SGHRS; CDR2 reads YFSETQ. The CDR3 extends over 15 amino acids. Trimming cost V 2 bases and J 5 bases, with 16 bases left between them. The sample originates from a study of blood T cell repertoires in COVID-19. Study overall: The United States, Italy and Spain were the sources of the acute and convalescent COVID-19 samples. T cells, B-cell-depleted T cells, or PBMCs supplied cDNA or gDNA.

Per the study methods: Amplification of reference gene primers was used by the study to estimate nucleated cell counts. TCRdb's table, derived via immunoSEQ multiplex PCR, lists solely in-frame clones and lacks some. The D gene and trimming were derived from the DNA, and the V and J assignments and clone size from that table. The sample contains under 150,000 clones, about nine tenths of which appear only once. The chain carries TRBV5-1 and TRBJ2-5; perhaps TRBD1 as D (6 bases). Sequenced: peripheral blood. This clonotype originated in a human donor in a cohort sampled during active COVID-19. CDR3 sequence: CASSLRGGSGETQYF. The CDR3, as DNA: TGCGCCAGCAGCTTACGAGGGGGATCTGGGGAGACCCAGTACTTC.